This TCR beta chain was recovered during a study of T cells in Graves' hyperthyroidism and ophthalmopathy. This CDR3 has 13 residues. With 2 bases removed from V and 5 bases from J, the gap between germline ends came to 9 bases. CDR1 MNHNS and CDR2 SASEGT come from the germline V gene. This clonotype was seen repeatedly, ten times or more. Using RNA transcripts as the source, TCR beta CDR3 regions were amplified. The HTBI set primed first-round TCR CDR3 RT-PCR. TCRdb used MiXCR to reprocess the multiplex PCR reads, holding one entry per CDR3 protein. The sample carries some 600,000 distinct CDR3 sequences, roughly 13% recorded once.

The chain has TRBV6-1 and TRBJ1-2; D remains ambiguous. Material for sequencing was blood. The clonotype was recovered from a woman in her twenties or thirties with Graves' hyperthyroidism that later progressed to Graves' ophthalmopathy. The CDR3 DNA reads TGTGCCAGCAGTGAAAGCAGCCAGTATGGCTACACCTTC. Encoded protein: CASSESSQYGYTF.